This TCR beta chain was observed in a study of cytomegalovirus exposure and HLA in healthy donors. The CDR3 covers 14 residues. Germline CDR1 reads SGHRS; CDR2 reads YFSETQ. Researchers ran the PCR with 60 Vbeta and 13 Jbeta primers. Produced via immunoSEQ multiplex PCR; TCRdb's table is partial and in-frame only. The sample lists about 84,000 clones; more than 50% were seen once. The chain couples TRBV5-1 to TRBJ2-5; weak D call: TRBD1 (5 bases). The assigned J gene may be wrong: the sequence end matches TRBJ2-7 better. Source material: PBMCs. The TCR originated in a woman aged 40 to 50 in good health and CMV-seropositive. The DNA for the CDR3 is TGCGCCAGCACGGCTCAGGGCCCAGCCTACGAGCAGTACTTC. Protein sequence: CASTAQGPAYEQYF.